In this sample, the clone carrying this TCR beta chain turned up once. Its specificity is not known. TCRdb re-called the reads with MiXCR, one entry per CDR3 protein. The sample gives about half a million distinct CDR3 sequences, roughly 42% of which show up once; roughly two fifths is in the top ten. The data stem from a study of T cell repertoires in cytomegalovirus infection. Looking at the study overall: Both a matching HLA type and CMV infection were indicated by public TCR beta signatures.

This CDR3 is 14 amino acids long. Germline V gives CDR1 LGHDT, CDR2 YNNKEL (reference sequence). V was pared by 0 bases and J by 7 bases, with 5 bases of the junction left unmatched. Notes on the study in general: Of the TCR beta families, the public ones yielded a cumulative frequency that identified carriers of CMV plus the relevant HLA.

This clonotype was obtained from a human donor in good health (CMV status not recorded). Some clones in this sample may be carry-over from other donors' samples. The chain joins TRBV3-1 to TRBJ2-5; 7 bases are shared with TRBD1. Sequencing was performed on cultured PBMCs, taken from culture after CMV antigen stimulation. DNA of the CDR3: TGTGCCAGCAGCCAAGAGGACAGGTCGCGGACCCAGTACTTC. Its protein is CASSQEDRSRTQYF.